This entry lists 25 T cell receptor beta chains sequenced from one sample in a study of blood T cell repertoires in COVID-19. TCRdb's table, derived via immunoSEQ multiplex PCR, lists solely in-frame clones and lacks some. The table lists about 500,000 clones, roughly nine tenths of them singletons. Material for sequencing was peripheral blood. These receptors came from a woman between 50 and 59 years old with COVID-19, enrolled during active disease.

The chain couples TRBV19 to TRBJ1-2, with D possibly matching TRBD1 (6 bases). Germline-derived CDR1 and CDR2 are LNHDA and SQIVND (reference sequence). V dropped 3 bases and J dropped 6 bases, with 14 bases sitting between them. The CDR3 loop spans 14 amino acids. The CDR3 nucleotides are TGTGCCAGTAGTATTACAGGGATAGGGGATGGCTACACCTTC. Translating it yields CASSITGIGDGYTF.

The rearrangement links TRBV19 to TRBJ2-7; TRBD2 is a possible D gene (6 bases). V dropped 6 bases and J dropped 3 bases, with 18 bases sitting between them. The CDR3 is 15 amino acids. The germline V gene encodes CDR1 LNHDA and CDR2 SQIVND (reference sequence). The CDR3 here is CASSPSGREGYEQYF. In DNA, the CDR3 is TGTGCCAGTAGCCCTTCCGGGAGAGAAGGCTACGAGCAGTACTTC.

On this clone itself: An end of the junction does not agree with germline; a read error may underlie this. The chain employs TRBV5-1 and TRBJ2-5, with 9 nucleotides matching TRBD2. The CDR3 contains 13 residues. CDR1 SGHRS and CDR2 YFSETQ come from the germline V gene. The CDR3 protein is CASSSDQRGAQYF. In nucleotides, the CDR3 is TGCGCCAGCAGCTCCGACCAGCGGGGGGCCCAATACTTC. Full variable domain (outside the CDR3, taken from reference TRBV5-1 and TRBJ2-5): KAGVTQTPRYLIKTRGQQVTLSCSPISGHRSVSWYQQTPGQGLQFLFEYFSETQRNKGNFPGRFSGRQFSNSRSEMNVSTLELGDSALYLCASSSDQRGAQYFGPGTRLLVL.

In regard to this clone: The sample contains more than one DNA sequence encoding this CDR3. V gene TRBV6-5 combines with J gene TRBJ2-1; tentative D call: TRBD2 (7 bases). This CDR3 has 14 residues. Trimming shortened V by 4 bases and J by 6 bases, and 13 bases separated the two germline ends. From germline, CDR1 is MNHEY and CDR2 SVGAGI. Written as DNA, the CDR3 is TGTGCCAGCAGTTTAGGGGGGAGGGGCAATGAGCAGTTCTTC. Protein product: CASSLGGRGNEQFF.

The V and J genes are TRBV2 and TRBJ1-2; D remains unclear. Trimming removed 1 base from V and 2 bases from J, with 8 bases in between. Per the germline V gene, CDR1 is SNHLY and CDR2 is FYNNEI. The CDR3 totals 14 residues. As DNA, the CDR3 is TGTGCCAGCAGTGAAGAATCGCAGAACTATGGCTACACCTTC. This codes for CASSEESQNYGYTF.

The V and J genes are TRBV9 and TRBJ1-2; 8 bases match TRBD1. V trimming: 2 bases; J trimming: 7 bases; junction bases outside the gene matches: 7. The CDR3 consists of 14 residues. The germline CDR1 and CDR2 sequences are SGDLS and YYNGEE. The DNA of the CDR3 is TGTGCCAGCAGCGTTATCACAGGGGGAGGTGGCTACACCTTC. Its translation: CASSVITGGGGYTF.

The chain is built from TRBV4-1 and TRBJ1-4; TRBD1 matches at 8 bases. Germline lookup yields CDR1 MGHRA and CDR2 YSYEKL. Trimming at V came to 1 base and at J to 6 bases, leaving 10 bases not matched to a gene. This CDR3 spans 17 amino acids. CDR3 amino acids: CASSQGRFSTGDEKLFF. The CDR3 DNA reads as TGCGCCAGCAGCCAAGGGCGGTTCTCGACAGGGGATGAAAAACTGTTTTTT.

The chain joins TRBV14 to TRBJ1-1, with D tentatively TRBD1 (5 bases). This CDR3 region has 13 residues. Germline CDR1 and CDR2: SGHDN and FVKESK. V lost 5 bases to trimming and J lost 4 bases, with 11 bases between them. DNA of the CDR3: TGTGCCAGCAGCGCCACAGGTGGCACTGAAGCTTTCTTT. Protein product: CASSATGGTEAFF.

This clone was recorded only once. The chain links TRBV11-1 to TRBJ1-2, with 8 positions matching TRBD1. CDR1 and CDR2 from the germline V gene are SGHAT and FQDESV (reference sequence). V lost 1 base and J lost 5; bases outside the gene matches: 3. The CDR3 covers 14 residues. The CDR3 DNA sequence: TGTGCCAGCAGCTTAGGGACAGGGACTTATGGCTACACCTTC. Its protein is CASSLGTGTYGYTF.

The V and J genes are TRBV19 and TRBJ2-3; 8 nucleotides align to TRBD1. CDR3 length equals 15 residues. The V and J ends lost 6 bases and 3 bases, in that order; junction bases with no gene match: 8. CDR1 is LNHDA, CDR2 SQIVND, per germline (reference sequence). The CDR3 coding sequence is TGTGCCAGTAGAGACAGGGGAGTTGGGACAGATACGCAGTATTTT. Translating it yields CASRDRGVGTDTQYF.

The chain is built from TRBV9 and TRBJ2-7; a possible D gene is TRBD1 (6 bases). V lost 4 bases and J lost 5, with 16 bases in between. CDR3 size: 14 residues. Germline CDR1 and CDR2: SGDLS and YYNGEE. CDR3 sequence (DNA): TGTGCCAGCAGCCCCCTCGGAAACAGGGACGAGCAGTACTTC. The encoded protein is CASSPLGNRDEQYF.

The chain employs TRBV11-3 and TRBJ1-1; D gene ambiguous. V lost 5 bases, J lost 1 base, and 11 bases lay in between. This CDR3 is 14 amino acids long. The germline gives CDR1 SGHNT, CDR2 YENEEA. CDR3 nucleotide sequence: TGTGCCAGCAGCCCCGGGAACGAGAACACTGAAGCTTTCTTT. The encoded protein is CASSPGNENTEAFF.

V is TRBV2 and J is TRBJ1-5, with 8 bases that match TRBD1. From germline, CDR1 is SNHLY and CDR2 FYNNEI. The length of the CDR3 is 15 residues. After removal of 4 bases from V and 2 bases from J, the junction contained 4 bases not matched to a gene. The CDR3 nucleotides read TGTGCCAGCAGTGCGACAGGGGTTGGCAATCAGCCCCAGCATTTT. Protein: CASSATGVGNQPQHF.

The rearrangement links TRBV7-3 to TRBJ2-3; 8 positions match TRBD2. Per germline, CDR1 SGHTA and CDR2 FQGTGA. V gave up 8 bases and J gave up 0 bases; unmatched junction bases: 7. The CDR3 has 15 amino acids. The CDR3 is CASERLAQSTDTQYF. The CDR3 nucleotides are TGTGCCAGCGAACGACTAGCGCAGAGCACAGATACGCAGTATTTT.

CDR3 sequence (DNA): TGTGCCAGCGAGCAGGGGACAGCGAACACTGAAGCTTTCTTT. As protein: CASEQGTANTEAFF. The rearrangement joins TRBV2 to TRBJ1-1; the match to TRBD1 covers 7 bases. This CDR3 is 14 amino acids long. Germline values: CDR1 SNHLY, CDR2 FYNNEI. Germline trimming cut 8 bases from V and 1 base from J; bases unmatched to any gene: 7.

This chain uses TRBV6-5 with TRBJ1-1; D remains unclear. The V and J ends lost 7 bases and 0 bases respectively, with 12 bases between them. CDR1 is MNHEY, CDR2 SVGAGI, per germline. CDR3 size: 14 residues. The CDR3 sequence is CASIQTGMNTEAFF. The CDR3 DNA sequence: TGTGCCAGCATACAGACGGGGATGAACACTGAAGCTTTCTTT.

This chain links TRBV25-1 with TRBJ2-5, with 9 bases that match TRBD2. With 4 bases clipped from V and 3 bases from J, the junction kept 6 bases outside the gene matches. The length of the CDR3 is 15 residues. Per germline, CDR1 MGHDK and CDR2 SYGVNS. The CDR3 DNA is TGTGCCAGCAGTGCGCGGGGGGGAGTTGAAGAGACCCAGTACTTC. It yields the protein CASSARGGVEETQYF.

V and J are TRBV7-6 and TRBJ2-1, with 11 bases fitting TRBD2. Per the germline V gene, CDR1 is SGHVS and CDR2 is FNYEAQ. The length of the CDR3 is 15 residues. V was pared by 3 bases and J by 6 bases, with 4 bases of the junction left unmatched. Written as DNA, the CDR3 is TGTGCCAGCAGCTTTAGCGGGGGGGCTCCCAATGAGCAGTTCTTC. This gives the protein CASSFSGGAPNEQFF.

This rearrangement joins TRBV5-1 to TRBJ1-5, with D possibly matching TRBD1 (5 bases). The length of the CDR3 is 14 residues. V was clipped by 4 bases and J by 7 bases, with 15 bases between them. Germline V lookup: CDR1 SGHRS, CDR2 YFSETQ. DNA for the CDR3: TGCGCCAGCAGCACTCAGGGCGGGGGACAGCCCCAGCATTTT. This gives the protein CASSTQGGGQPQHF.

With respect to this clone: Other DNA sequences of this sample code for an identical CDR3. The rearrangement links TRBV9 to TRBJ2-1; D unresolved. This CDR3 has 15 residues. Germline values: CDR1 SGDLS, CDR2 YYNGEE. The ends were cut back, 0 bases at V and 0 bases at J, with 7 bases in the middle. The CDR3 loop reads CASSVDSASYNEQFF. DNA of the CDR3: TGTGCCAGCAGCGTAGACAGTGCCTCCTACAATGAGCAGTTCTTC.

This clone has a single count. The chain has TRBV2 and TRBJ1-5; maybe TRBD1 (6 bases). Trimming left V 7 bases short and J 4 bases short, with 14 bases between. The CDR3 has 14 residues. Germline loops: CDR1 SNHLY, CDR2 FYNNEI. The CDR3 DNA reads TGTGCCAGCACCACCAGGGGCGGGAATCAGCCCCAGCATTTT. Protein sequence: CASTTRGGNQPQHF.

The V and J genes are TRBV5-1 and TRBJ2-3, with TRBD2 matching 8 bases. The CDR3 is made up of 16 amino acids. V lost 4 bases and J lost 0; bases outside the gene matches: 7. The V gene's germline CDR1 is SGHRS and CDR2 YFSETQ. CDR3 amino acids: CASSRLAGTSTDTQYF. The CDR3 DNA reads as TGCGCCAGCAGCCGCTTAGCGGGGACTAGCACAGATACGCAGTATTTT.

This clone came up once. V gene TRBV7-8 combines with J gene TRBJ2-3; TRBD2 matches 13 bases. Germline lookup yields CDR1 SGHVS and CDR2 FQNEAQ. V lost 3 bases to trimming and J lost 10 bases; unmatched junction nucleotides: 4. CDR3 length equals 14 residues. CDR3 in amino acids: CASSFRTSGGAQYF. The DNA for the CDR3 is TGTGCCAGCAGCTTTCGGACTAGCGGGGGAGCGCAGTATTTT.

The chain has TRBV2 and TRBJ2-7; 8 bases fit TRBD1. The CDR3 sequence is 16 residues long. Germline-derived CDR1 and CDR2 are SNHLY and FYNNEI. V shed 4 bases and J 4 bases; nucleotides not matched to a gene: 12. CDR3: CASSVNRGDFRYEQYF. The DNA of the CDR3 is TGTGCCAGCAGTGTTAACAGGGGGGATTTTCGGTACGAGCAGTACTTC.

J is TRBJ2-7 and V is TRBV7-9, with 7 bases lining up with TRBD1. The CDR3 is 13 amino acids. V dropped 2 bases and J dropped 4; count of bases not matched to a gene: 2. Germline loops: CDR1 SEHNR, CDR2 FQNEAQ (reference sequence). The CDR3 DNA is TGTGCCAGCAGCTTAAGGGACAGATACGAGCAGTACTTC. It specifies CASSLRDRYEQYF.